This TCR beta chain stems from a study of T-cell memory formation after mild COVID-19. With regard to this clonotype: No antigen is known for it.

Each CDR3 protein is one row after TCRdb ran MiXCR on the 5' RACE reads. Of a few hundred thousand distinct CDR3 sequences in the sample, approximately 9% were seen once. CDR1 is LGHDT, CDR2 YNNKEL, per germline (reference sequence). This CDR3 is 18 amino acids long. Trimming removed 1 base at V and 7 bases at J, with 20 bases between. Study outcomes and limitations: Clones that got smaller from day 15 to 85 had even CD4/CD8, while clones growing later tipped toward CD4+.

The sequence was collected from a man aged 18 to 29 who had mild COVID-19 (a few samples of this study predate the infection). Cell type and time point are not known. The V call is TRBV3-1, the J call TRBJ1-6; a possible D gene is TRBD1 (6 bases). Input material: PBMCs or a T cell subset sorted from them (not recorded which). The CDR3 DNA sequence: TGTGCCAGCAGCCAAGGCCCGGCGGGGGCCTCCCCCAATTCACCCCTCCACTTT. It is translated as CASSQGPAGASPNSPLHF.